The 14 T cell receptor beta chains given below trace back to one sample, sequenced in a study of shared clonotypes between healthy human individuals. Profiling relied on immunoSEQ multiplex PCR, and the TCRdb table lists in-frame clones only, not all of them. The sample holds 2,100,000 or so clones, around 95% seen once. The sample consisted of naive CD4+ T cells sorted from blood. Subset noted: CD45RA+ positively selected. The source is a man aged 18 to 30 in good health.

The chain is built from TRBV15 and TRBJ2-7, with D possibly called TRBD1 or TRBD2 (5 bases each). Trimming removed 6 bases from V and 0 bases from J, with 12 bases in between. This CDR3 is 14 amino acids long. Germline V gives CDR1 LNHNV, CDR2 YYDKDF (reference sequence). This chain's CDR3 is CATRTTGPSYEQYF. Here the CDR3 DNA reads TGTGCCACCAGAACCACGGGGCCCTCCTACGAGCAGTACTTC.

This clone was found once. Other DNA sequences of this sample code for an identical CDR3. The genes are TRBV5-1 and TRBJ2-2; the D is unclear. The CDR3 totals 14 residues. CDR1 and CDR2 (germline): SGHRS, YFSETQ. V was clipped by 0 bases and J by 3 bases, with 6 bases between them. The CDR3 protein is CASSLAVHTGELFF. The CDR3 DNA reads TGCGCCAGCAGCTTGGCGGTACACACCGGGGAGCTGTTTTTT.

This chain connects TRBV6-1 to TRBJ2-5, with D unresolved. V lost 4 bases and J lost 5, with 14 bases in between. The CDR3 consists of 14 residues. CDR1 is MNHNS, CDR2 SASEGT, per germline. This chain's CDR3 is CASSGFPSLETQYF. The CDR3 DNA sequence: TGTGCCAGCAGTGGGTTTCCGTCCTTGGAGACCCAGTACTTC.

The J gene is TRBJ1-3, the V gene TRBV27, with D perhaps matching TRBD1 (5 bases). V dropped 4 bases and J dropped 0 bases, with 16 bases sitting between them. Germline V gives CDR1 MNHEY, CDR2 SMNVEV (reference sequence). The CDR3 runs to 17 residues. CDR3 bases: TGTGCCAGCAGTTCCCTAGGGACGGTCCCCTCTGGAAACACCATATATTTT. Residues: CASSSLGTVPSGNTIYF.

This chain links TRBV6-6 with TRBJ2-3; the match to TRBD2 covers 14 bases. The CDR3 covers 16 residues. CDR1 is MNHNY and CDR2 is SVGAGI in the germline V gene (reference sequence). With V trimmed by 1 base and J by 6 bases, 3 bases remained unmatched. The CDR3 spells CASSYWTSGRTDTQYF. CDR3 coding DNA: TGTGCCAGCAGTTACTGGACTAGCGGGAGGACCGATACGCAGTATTTT.

The V call is TRBV2, the J call TRBJ2-5; tentative D call: TRBD2 (5 bases). With 5 bases removed from V and 5 bases from J, the gap between germline ends came to 15 bases. In germline, CDR1 is SNHLY, CDR2 FYNNEI. The CDR3 loop spans 14 amino acids. The CDR3, as DNA: TGTGCCAGCAGTATGAAGTCCCCGGGGGAGACCCAGTACTTC. Protein: CASSMKSPGETQYF.

The V call is TRBV2, the J call TRBJ1-2; 7 bases match TRBD1. Germline V gene lookup returns CDR1 SNHLY and CDR2 FYNNEI. CDR3 length: 14 amino acids. Germline trimming cut 2 bases from V and 10 bases from J; bases unmatched to any gene: 10. CDR3 nucleotide sequence: TGTGCCAGCAGTGAATCCAGGGGGTGGTTTGACTACACCTTC. Its translation: CASSESRGWFDYTF.

This chain joins TRBV11-3 and TRBJ2-7; weak D call: TRBD1 (6 bases). Looked up from germline, CDR1 is SGHNT and CDR2 is YENEEA. There are 14 residues in the CDR3. V lost 4 bases and J 5 bases, leaving 15 bases between the germline ends. The CDR3 region is CASSSGEPKDEQYF. The CDR3 nucleotides are TGTGCCAGCAGCTCAGGGGAACCGAAGGACGAGCAGTACTTC. Together with reference TRBV11-3 and TRBJ2-7, the CDR3 gives the full variable domain: EAGVVQSPRYKIIEKKQPVAFWCNPISGHNTLYWYLQNLGQGPELLIRYENEEAVDDSQLPKDRFSAERLKGVDSTLKIQPAELGDSAVYLCASSSGEPKDEQYFGPGTRLTVT.

In this sample, this clone turned up once. Other DNA sequences within the sample encode an identical CDR3. J is TRBJ1-5 and V is TRBV19; D call uncertain. CDR3 length: 13 residues. CDR1 is LNHDA, CDR2 SQIVND, per germline (reference sequence). Trimming left V 5 bases short and J 2 bases short, with 7 bases between. The CDR3 DNA reads TGTGCCAGTAGTGACACAGGCAATCAGCCCCAGCATTTT. Its translation is CASSDTGNQPQHF.

J is TRBJ2-3 and V is TRBV10-3; 7 nucleotides match TRBD2. The CDR3 has 14 amino acids. Germline CDR1 reads ENHRY; CDR2 reads SYGVKD. With V trimmed by 11 bases and J by 2 bases, 10 bases remained unmatched. The CDR3 nucleotides read TGTGCCGCCGCCCCCGCGGGAGTCACAGATACGCAGTATTTT. It translates to CAAAPAGVTDTQYF.

The rearrangement links TRBV19 to TRBJ1-1; the D gene is possibly TRBD1 (5 bases). In germline, CDR1 is LNHDA, CDR2 SQIVND (reference sequence). V lost 2 bases to trimming and J lost 5 bases, with 18 bases between them. The CDR3 sequence is 16 residues long. The CDR3 protein is CASSIRGPSRVTEAFF. In DNA, the CDR3 is TGTGCCAGTAGTATAAGGGGTCCCTCCAGGGTTACTGAAGCTTTCTTT.

V is TRBV7-9 and J is TRBJ1-2; D may be TRBD1 (5 bases). This CDR3 comprises 14 residues. Trimming shortened V by 1 base and J by 8 bases, and 14 bases separated the two germline ends. Looked up from germline, CDR1 is SEHNR and CDR2 is FQNEAQ (reference sequence). The CDR3 DNA follows: TGTGCCAGCAGCTTAGATACAGGTCACCGCGGCTACACCTTC. It is translated as CASSLDTGHRGYTF.

This chain connects TRBV7-2 to TRBJ2-3; 9 bases are shared with TRBD1. J was trimmed by 3 bases and V by 1 base; bases with no gene match: 14. The germline gives CDR1 SGHTA, CDR2 FQGNSA. This CDR3 is built from 19 residues. The CDR3 reads CASSLVLSFGQGLTDTQYF. CDR3 in DNA: TGTGCCAGCAGCTTAGTTTTGAGTTTTGGACAGGGGTTAACAGATACGCAGTATTTT.

The chain joins TRBV7-2 to TRBJ2-7; 11 bases map to TRBD2. The germline CDR1 and CDR2 sequences are SGHTA and FQGNSA. J gave up 1 base and V 1 base, and 6 bases lay outside the gene matches. This CDR3 has 17 amino acids. The CDR3 here is CASSLVIRTSGSYEQYF. The CDR3 region has the DNA TGTGCCAGCAGCTTAGTGATCAGGACTAGCGGGTCCTACGAGCAGTACTTC.